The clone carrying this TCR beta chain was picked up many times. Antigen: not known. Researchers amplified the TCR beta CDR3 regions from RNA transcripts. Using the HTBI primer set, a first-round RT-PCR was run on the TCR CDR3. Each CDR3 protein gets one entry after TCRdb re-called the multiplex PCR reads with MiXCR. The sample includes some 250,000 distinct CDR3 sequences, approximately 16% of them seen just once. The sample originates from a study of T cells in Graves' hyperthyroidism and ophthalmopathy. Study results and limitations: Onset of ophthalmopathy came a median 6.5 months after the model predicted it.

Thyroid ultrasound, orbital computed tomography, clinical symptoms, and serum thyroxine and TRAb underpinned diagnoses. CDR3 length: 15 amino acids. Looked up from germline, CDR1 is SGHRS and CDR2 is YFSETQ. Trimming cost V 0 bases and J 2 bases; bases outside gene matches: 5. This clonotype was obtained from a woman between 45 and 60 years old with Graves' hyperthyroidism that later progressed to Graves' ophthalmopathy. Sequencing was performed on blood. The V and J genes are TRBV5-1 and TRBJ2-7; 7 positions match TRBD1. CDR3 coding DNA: TGCGCCAGCAGCTTGGCGACAGGGCGTACCTACGAGCAGTACTTC. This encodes CASSLATGRTYEQYF.